These T cell receptor beta chains were read from a single sample in a study of cytomegalovirus exposure and HLA in healthy donors. Sequencing was performed with immunoSEQ multiplex PCR; in TCRdb, only in-frame clones are kept and a portion is missing. The profile shows fewer than 200,000 clones, 65% to 85% of them singletons. The sample consisted of PBMCs. These receptors originate from a man in his forties in good health and CMV-seropositive. The CDR3 runs from the conserved cysteine through the conserved F or W. A D gene is named only where the DNA matches it firmly. The listing skips clone size in some rows; elsewhere it reads once, few, many or a size class.

v_gene: TRBV5-1
j_gene: TRBJ1-3
abundance: .
d_gene: .
CDR3aa: CASSLGGAGNTIYF
CDR3nt: TGCGCCAGCAGCTTGGGGGGGGCTGGAAACACCATATATTTT

v_gene: TRBV9
j_gene: TRBJ2-6
abundance: .
d_gene: .
CDR3aa: CASSVPTGANVLTF
CDR3nt: TGTGCCAGCAGCGTACCCACTGGGGCCAACGTCCTGACTTTC

v_gene: TRBV30
j_gene: TRBJ2-7
abundance: .
d_gene: TRBD1
CDR3aa: CAWVTGGRGEQYF
CDR3nt: TGTGCCTGGGTGACAGGGGGCCGAGGAGAGCAGTACTTC

v_gene: TRBV5-6
j_gene: TRBJ2-7
abundance: .
d_gene: .
CDR3aa: CASSFDRPPSEQYF
CDR3nt: TGTGCCAGCAGCTTCGACAGGCCCCCGAGCGAGCAGTACTTC

v_gene: TRBV11-2
j_gene: TRBJ2-5
abundance: .
d_gene: TRBD1
CDR3aa: CASSLGDRGSEETQYF
CDR3nt: TGTGCCAGCAGCTTAGGAGACAGGGGCAGCGAGGAGACCCAGTACTTC

v_gene: TRBV6-5
j_gene: TRBJ1-2
abundance: .
d_gene: .
CDR3aa: CATSDSSNYGYTF
CDR3nt: TGTGCCACCTCGGACAGTTCTAACTATGGCTACACCTTC

v_gene: TRBV9
j_gene: TRBJ1-1
abundance: .
d_gene: .
CDR3aa: CASSPPFEEAFF
CDR3nt: TGTGCCAGCAGCCCCCCCTTCGAGGAAGCTTTCTTT

v_gene: TRBV19
j_gene: TRBJ2-7
abundance: .
d_gene: .
CDR3aa: CASRLRGRQGGYEQYF
CDR3nt: TGTGCCAGTAGGCTCCGTGGGCGGCAGGGGGGCTACGAGCAGTACTTC

v_gene: TRBV5-1
j_gene: TRBJ2-2
abundance: .
d_gene: TRBD2
CDR3aa: CASSLASGGIGELFF
CDR3nt: TGCGCCAGCAGCTTGGCCAGCGGGGGTATCGGGGAGCTGTTTTTT

v_gene: TRBV9
j_gene: TRBJ1-1
abundance: .
d_gene: TRBD1
CDR3aa: CAGSGGQGTDTEAFF
CDR3nt: TGTGCCGGCAGCGGGGGACAGGGGACCGACACTGAAGCTTTCTTT

v_gene: TRBV7-9
j_gene: TRBJ1-2
abundance: .
d_gene: .
CDR3aa: CATPGEGGGYTF
CDR3nt: TGTGCCACCCCGGGGGAGGGTGGTGGCTACACCTTC

v_gene: TRBV21-1
j_gene: TRBJ2-7
abundance: .
d_gene: .
CDR3aa: CASCSEGVRKAYEQYF
CDR3nt: TGTGCCAGCTGCTCTGAGGGGGTACGGAAGGCCTACGAGCAGTACTTC

v_gene: TRBV25-1
j_gene: TRBJ2-2
abundance: .
d_gene: .
CDR3aa: CASSEVAGGELFF
CDR3nt: TGTGCCAGCAGTGAAGTAGCCGGGGGGGAGCTGTTTTTT

v_gene: TRBV2
j_gene: TRBJ1-5
abundance: .
d_gene: TRBD1
CDR3aa: CASSADRGNQPQHF
CDR3nt: TGTGCCAGCAGCGCGGACAGGGGCAATCAGCCCCAGCATTTT

v_gene: TRBV4-2
j_gene: TRBJ2-5
abundance: .
d_gene: TRBD2
CDR3aa: CASSQDRRGGSETQYF
CDR3nt: TGTGCCAGCAGCCAAGATAGGCGGGGGGGCAGTGAGACCCAGTACTTC

v_gene: TRBV28
j_gene: TRBJ2-7
abundance: .
d_gene: .
CDR3aa: CASSLDTVEESYEQYF
CDR3nt: TGTGCCAGCAGTTTAGATACGGTAGAAGAATCCTACGAGCAGTACTTC

v_gene: TRBV5-8
j_gene: TRBJ2-5
abundance: .
d_gene: TRBD2
CDR3aa: CASSSLLAGGGETQYF
CDR3nt: TGTGCCAGCAGCTCCTTATTAGCGGGGGGTGGAGAGACCCAGTACTTC

v_gene: TRBV7-9
j_gene: TRBJ1-2
abundance: few
d_gene: .
CDR3aa: CASSFRDYGYTF
CDR3nt: TGTGCCAGCAGCTTTCGGGACTATGGCTACACCTTC

v_gene: TRBV5-5
j_gene: TRBJ2-5
abundance: .
d_gene: TRBD2
CDR3aa: CASSLAGWQETQYF
CDR3nt: TGTGCCAGCAGCCTAGCGGGCTGGCAAGAGACCCAGTACTTC

v_gene: TRBV7-2
j_gene: TRBJ2-1
abundance: .
d_gene: TRBD2
CDR3aa: CASSLALSSGGLSSYNEQFF
CDR3nt: TGTGCCAGCAGCTTAGCCCTGTCTAGCGGGGGGCTTAGCTCCTACAATGAGCAGTTCTTC

v_gene: TRBV4-2
j_gene: TRBJ1-4
abundance: .
d_gene: .
CDR3aa: CASSPPGQNEKLFF
CDR3nt: TGTGCCAGCAGCCCCCCCGGACAGAATGAAAAACTGTTTTTT

v_gene: TRBV9
j_gene: TRBJ2-5
abundance: .
d_gene: TRBD1
CDR3aa: CASSVAETGKETQYF
CDR3nt: TGTGCCAGCAGCGTAGCTGAGACAGGGAAAGAGACCCAGTACTTC

v_gene: TRBV6-1
j_gene: TRBJ1-1
abundance: few
d_gene: .
CDR3aa: CATRGRDYMNTEAFF
CDR3nt: TGTGCCACAAGGGGGAGAGATTACATGAACACTGAAGCTTTCTTT

v_gene: TRBV27
j_gene: TRBJ1-2
abundance: .
d_gene: TRBD1
CDR3aa: CASSSDRDTYGYTF
CDR3nt: TGTGCCAGCAGTTCGGACAGGGACACCTATGGCTACACCTTC

v_gene: TRBV27
j_gene: TRBJ1-4
abundance: .
d_gene: .
CDR3aa: CASSGVGEKLFF
CDR3nt: TGTGCCAGCAGCGGAGTCGGTGAAAAACTGTTTTTT

v_gene: TRBV5-1
j_gene: TRBJ2-7
abundance: many
d_gene: TRBD2
CDR3aa: CASSLAGGREHEQYF
CDR3nt: TGCGCCAGCAGCTTAGCGGGGGGGCGTGAACACGAGCAGTACTTC

v_gene: TRBV11-2
j_gene: TRBJ1-5
abundance: .
d_gene: .
CDR3aa: CASSPGVQDNQPQHF
CDR3nt: TGTGCCAGCAGCCCGGGGGTGCAGGACAATCAGCCCCAGCATTTT

v_gene: TRBV7-3
j_gene: TRBJ2-1
abundance: .
d_gene: .
CDR3aa: CASSLTIATETFF
CDR3nt: TGTGCCAGCAGCTTAACTATAGCGACGGAGACGTTCTTC

v_gene: TRBV5-1
j_gene: TRBJ2-3
abundance: .
d_gene: .
CDR3aa: CASSLYSSKGTDTQYF
CDR3nt: TGCGCCAGCAGCTTGTACAGCTCGAAGGGGACAGATACGCAGTATTTT

v_gene: TRBV19
j_gene: TRBJ1-5
abundance: .
d_gene: .
CDR3aa: CASNIQGGYSNQPQHF
CDR3nt: TGTGCCAGTAACATACAGGGTGGTTATAGCAATCAGCCCCAGCATTTT

v_gene: TRBV27
j_gene: TRBJ2-5
abundance: .
d_gene: TRBD2
CDR3aa: CASKRGGEETQYF
CDR3nt: TGTGCCAGCAAGCGGGGGGGTGAAGAGACCCAGTACTTC

v_gene: TRBV4-3
j_gene: TRBJ2-5
abundance: .
d_gene: .
CDR3aa: CASSQDQVETQYF
CDR3nt: TGCGCCAGCAGCCAAGATCAGGTGGAGACCCAGTACTTC

v_gene: TRBV4-1
j_gene: TRBJ2-2
abundance: .
d_gene: .
CDR3aa: CASSQAPGLLTTGELFF
CDR3nt: TGCGCCAGCAGCCAAGCCCCGGGACTCCTGACCACCGGGGAGCTGTTTTTT

v_gene: TRBV5-1
j_gene: TRBJ1-2
abundance: .
d_gene: TRBD1
CDR3aa: CASSRGQGVDIYGYTF
CDR3nt: TGCGCCAGCAGCAGAGGACAGGGGGTAGATATATATGGCTACACCTTC

v_gene: TRBV7-9
j_gene: TRBJ1-2
abundance: .
d_gene: TRBD1
CDR3aa: CASSIDRGYGYTF
CDR3nt: TGTGCCAGCAGCATCGACAGGGGGTATGGCTACACCTTC

v_gene: TRBV30
j_gene: TRBJ1-5
abundance: few
d_gene: TRBD1
CDR3aa: CAWSPGQGGGPQHF
CDR3nt: TGTGCCTGGAGTCCGGGACAGGGAGGGGGGCCCCAGCATTTT

v_gene: TRBV19
j_gene: TRBJ2-5
abundance: .
d_gene: .
CDR3aa: CASSMGAGSETQYF
CDR3nt: TGTGCCAGTAGTATGGGGGCAGGCTCCGAGACCCAGTACTTC

v_gene: TRBV13
j_gene: TRBJ2-7
abundance: .
d_gene: TRBD1
CDR3aa: CASSPFPGQGVYEQYF
CDR3nt: TGTGCCAGCAGCCCGTTCCCGGGACAGGGGGTCTACGAGCAGTACTTC

v_gene: TRBV2
j_gene: TRBJ1-2
abundance: .
d_gene: .
CDR3aa: CASKLSGNGRGYTF
CDR3nt: TGTGCCAGCAAGCTGTCAGGGAATGGGCGCGGCTACACCTTC

v_gene: TRBV2
j_gene: TRBJ1-1
abundance: once
d_gene: .
CDR3aa: CASSGGRAEAFF
CDR3nt: TGTGCCAGCAGTGGGGGGAGGGCCGAAGCTTTCTTT

v_gene: TRBV7-7
j_gene: TRBJ2-4
abundance: .
d_gene: TRBD1
CDR3aa: CASSLVVQDRGAKNIQYF
CDR3nt: TGTGCTAGCAGCTTAGTAGTCCAGGACAGGGGCGCCAAAAACATTCAGTACTTC

v_gene: TRBV7-8
j_gene: TRBJ2-7
abundance: .
d_gene: TRBD1
CDR3aa: CASRPRQGNYEQYF
CDR3nt: TGTGCCAGCAGACCTAGACAGGGAAACTACGAGCAGTACTTC

v_gene: TRBV10-3
j_gene: TRBJ2-1
abundance: few
d_gene: TRBD1
CDR3aa: CAISGGTGPYNEQFF
CDR3nt: TGTGCCATCAGTGGCGGGACAGGGCCCTACAATGAGCAGTTCTTC

v_gene: TRBV7-2
j_gene: TRBJ1-1
abundance: .
d_gene: .
CDR3aa: CASSQQRLNTEAFF
CDR3nt: TGTGCCAGCAGCCAACAGAGACTGAACACTGAAGCTTTCTTT

v_gene: TRBV7-2
j_gene: TRBJ1-6
abundance: once
d_gene: .
CDR3aa: CASSLQGSSPLHF
CDR3nt: TGTGCCAGCAGCTTGCAGGGATCCTCACCCCTCCACTTT

v_gene: TRBV10-3
j_gene: TRBJ2-3
abundance: .
d_gene: .
CDR3aa: CAINRDLTDTQYF
CDR3nt: TGTGCCATCAACCGGGATCTCACAGATACGCAGTATTTT

v_gene: TRBV5-4
j_gene: TRBJ1-4
abundance: .
d_gene: .
CDR3aa: CASSLGGATNEKLFF
CDR3nt: TGTGCCAGCAGCTTGGGGGGGGCAACTAATGAAAAACTGTTTTTT

v_gene: TRBV7-8
j_gene: TRBJ2-7
abundance: .
d_gene: TRBD2
CDR3aa: CASSLWPSGRDSSYEQYF
CDR3nt: TGTGCCAGCAGCTTATGGCCTAGCGGTCGTGACAGCTCCTACGAGCAGTACTTC

v_gene: TRBV29-1
j_gene: TRBJ1-2
abundance: few
d_gene: TRBD1
CDR3aa: CSVEISDRGQCGYTF
CDR3nt: TGCAGCGTTGAAATCTCGGACAGGGGGCAGTGTGGCTACACCTTC

v_gene: TRBV4-3
j_gene: TRBJ2-3
abundance: .
d_gene: TRBD2
CDR3aa: CASSQDVAGGANTQYF
CDR3nt: TGCGCCAGCAGCCAAGATGTAGCGGGCGGTGCGAATACGCAGTATTTT

v_gene: TRBV19
j_gene: TRBJ1-4
abundance: .
d_gene: TRBD1
CDR3aa: CASRGASATNEKLFF
CDR3nt: TGTGCGTCCAGGGGGGCTTCCGCAACTAATGAAAAACTGTTTTTT

v_gene: TRBV29-1
j_gene: TRBJ1-4
abundance: .
d_gene: TRBD1
CDR3aa: CSVLDRATNEKLFF
CDR3nt: TGCAGCGTCTTGGACAGGGCAACTAATGAAAAACTGTTTTTT

v_gene: TRBV6-1
j_gene: TRBJ1-3
abundance: .
d_gene: .
CDR3aa: CASNVQVHSGNTIYF
CDR3nt: TGTGCCAGCAATGTACAGGTACACTCTGGAAACACCATATATTTT

v_gene: TRBV4-1
j_gene: TRBJ1-2
abundance: .
d_gene: .
CDR3aa: CASSQAGFGGYGYTF
CDR3nt: TGCGCCAGCAGCCAAGCAGGGTTCGGTGGCTATGGCTACACCTTC

v_gene: TRBV9
j_gene: TRBJ2-5
abundance: .
d_gene: TRBD2
CDR3aa: CASSVDRGGRETQYF
CDR3nt: TGTGCCAGCAGCGTAGATCGGGGGGGCCGGGAGACCCAGTACTTC

v_gene: TRBV13
j_gene: TRBJ2-1
abundance: .
d_gene: .
CDR3aa: CASRRVEVGGLYNEQFF
CDR3nt: TGTGCCAGCAGGAGAGTAGAGGTCGGCGGGCTGTACAATGAGCAGTTCTTC

v_gene: TRBV5-1
j_gene: TRBJ1-6
abundance: .
d_gene: .
CDR3aa: CASSLEGGYNSPLHF
CDR3nt: TGCGCCAGCAGCTTGGAAGGGGGCTATAATTCACCCCTCCACTTT

v_gene: TRBV5-6
j_gene: TRBJ1-1
abundance: .
d_gene: .
CDR3aa: CASSLAPGWVMNTEAFF
CDR3nt: TGTGCCAGCAGCTTGGCGCCCGGGTGGGTGATGAACACTGAAGCTTTCTTT

v_gene: TRBV25-1
j_gene: TRBJ2-5
abundance: .
d_gene: TRBD2
CDR3aa: CASSVTSSGQETQYF
CDR3nt: TGTGCCAGCAGTGTAACTTCTAGCGGCCAAGAGACCCAGTACTTC